Reported below is one TCR beta chain. Germline-derived CDR1 and CDR2 are LNHNV and YYDKDF (reference sequence). The CDR3 length is 11 residues. Trimming took 3 bases from V and 16 from J, leaving 13 bases between them. The entry originates in a study of T cells in Graves' hyperthyroidism and ophthalmopathy. Study as a whole: Peripheral blood samples were taken at initial diagnosis, prior to any treatment.

RNA transcripts served as the template for amplifying TCR beta CDR3 regions. The HTBI primer set was used in a first-round RT-PCR of the TCR CDR3. TCRdb analysed the multiplex PCR reads with MiXCR anew, one entry per CDR3 protein. Of around 720,000 distinct CDR3 sequences listed, around a third are singletons. The origin of this receptor is a woman between 40 and 55 years old with Graves' hyperthyroidism. Sequenced material: blood. V gene TRBV15 combines with J gene TRBJ1-5; TRBD1 is a possible D gene (5 bases). CDR3 sequence: CATSSKGPEHF. The CDR3 DNA is TGTGCCACCAGCAGTAAGGGACCGGAACATTTT.